This T cell receptor beta chain was sequenced during a study of T cells in localized non-small cell lung cancer. Germline lookup yields CDR1 SGDLS and CDR2 YYNGEE. Trimming took off 0 bases at V and 4 bases at J, with 12 bases between the two ends. CDR3 length equals 15 residues. Data came from immunoSEQ multiplex PCR; TCRdb stores just in-frame clones and leaves some out. This table holds under 35,000 clones, 92% found once. As concerns this clone: What it recognizes is unknown.

Whole-study findings and limits: Sequencing involved a lone tumor region, leaving heterogeneity possible. Peak T cell clonality was found in uninvolved adjacent lung, exceeding tumor.

The sequences come from peripheral blood mononuclear cells, collected before any cancer treatment. The sequence was obtained from a woman aged 35 to 75 with stage III lung adenocarcinoma. This chain uses TRBV9 with TRBJ2-3; a possible D gene is TRBD2 (7 bases). For the CDR3, the DNA is TGTGCCAGCAGCGTAGATGGGGGGGCTTCAGATACGCAGTATTTT. Translated, it gives CASSVDGGASDTQYF.